The rows below give T cell receptor beta chains drawn from one sample of a study of cytotoxic CD8 clonotypes in ibrutinib-treated CLL. Repertoires were generated with immunoSEQ multiplex PCR, while TCRdb's copy carries only in-frame clones and drops some. The sample holds about 200,000 clones; 65% to 80% are singletons and the top ten take approximately 6.3%. The sequencing used PBMCs, collected after 12 months of ibrutinib treatment. The receptor source for this set is a human donor with chronic lymphocytic leukemia. CDR3s include the opening cysteine and the closing phenylalanine or tryptophan. Each record gives: D gene, clone size, J gene, V gene, CDR3 DNA, CDR3 protein. D genes are given only for firm matches. Size is stated for part of the rows, as once, few or many counts, or as a class when the clone is expanded.

d_gene: TRBD1; abundance: -; j_gene: TRBJ2-1; v_gene: TRBV28; CDR3nt: TGTGCCAGCAGTTTATTCGGGACAGGGCCGTCCCGGGAGCAGTTCTTC; CDR3aa: CASSLFGTGPSREQFF
d_gene: -; abundance: many; j_gene: TRBJ1-6; v_gene: TRBV30; CDR3nt: TGTGCCTGGAGTCCTACACGATATAATTCACCCCTCCACTTT; CDR3aa: CAWSPTRYNSPLHF
d_gene: -; abundance: -; j_gene: TRBJ2-1; v_gene: TRBV29-1; CDR3nt: TGCAGCGTGGACGGACAGAGCGTTTTCTCCTACAATGAGCAGTTCTTC; CDR3aa: CSVDGQSVFSYNEQFF
d_gene: -; abundance: -; j_gene: TRBJ2-1; v_gene: TRBV29-1; CDR3nt: TGCAGCGTTGTGGAAGTAAACAATGAGCAGTTCTTC; CDR3aa: CSVVEVNNEQFF
d_gene: TRBD1; abundance: few; j_gene: TRBJ1-5; v_gene: TRBV15; CDR3nt: TGTGCCACCATTAAAGGGGGCTTTGACAATCAGCCCCAGCATTTT; CDR3aa: CATIKGGFDNQPQHF
d_gene: -; abundance: -; j_gene: TRBJ2-7; v_gene: TRBV19; CDR3nt: TGTGCCAGTAGGCCCGTTACAGGGTCCCACGAGCAGTACTTC; CDR3aa: CASRPVTGSHEQYF
d_gene: TRBD1; abundance: -; j_gene: TRBJ1-4; v_gene: TRBV18; CDR3nt: TGTGCCAGCTCATTCCGACAGGGAACCGTCTATGCTGAAAAACTGTTTTTT; CDR3aa: CASSFRQGTVYAEKLFF
d_gene: TRBD2; abundance: -; j_gene: TRBJ2-5; v_gene: TRBV7-7; CDR3nt: TGTGCTAGCGCTCAGCGGGAGGGGAGGGAGACCCAGTACTTC; CDR3aa: CASAQREGRETQYF
d_gene: -; abundance: -; j_gene: TRBJ2-2; v_gene: TRBV27; CDR3nt: TGTGCCAGCAGTTTTCGGCGGGGTACCGGGGAGCTGTTTTTT; CDR3aa: CASSFRRGTGELFF
d_gene: -; abundance: few; j_gene: TRBJ2-2; v_gene: TRBV4-3; CDR3nt: TGCGCCAGCAGCCAAGATAGGGGTTCATCGAACACCGGGGAGCTGTTTTTT; CDR3aa: CASSQDRGSSNTGELFF
d_gene: TRBD2; abundance: -; j_gene: TRBJ2-1; v_gene: TRBV9; CDR3nt: TGTGCCAGCAGCGTAGGCGGCGGACTAGACAATGAGCAGTTCTTC; CDR3aa: CASSVGGGLDNEQFF
d_gene: TRBD2; abundance: -; j_gene: TRBJ2-6; v_gene: TRBV7-8; CDR3nt: TGTGCCAGCAGCTTGTTGCGGGGGGCTTCCGGGGCCAACGTCCTGACTTTC; CDR3aa: CASSLLRGASGANVLTF
d_gene: TRBD2; abundance: -; j_gene: TRBJ2-1; v_gene: TRBV7-6; CDR3nt: TGTGCCAGCAGCTCGACTAGCGGGGGTGTCGATGAGCAGTTCTTC; CDR3aa: CASSSTSGGVDEQFF
d_gene: -; abundance: -; j_gene: TRBJ1-2; v_gene: TRBV28; CDR3nt: TGTGCCAGCAGTAACTATGGCTACACCTTC; CDR3aa: CASSNYGYTF
d_gene: -; abundance: -; j_gene: TRBJ2-2; v_gene: TRBV18; CDR3nt: TGTGCCAGCTCATGGGGGGCCGACACCGGGGAGCTGTTTTTT; CDR3aa: CASSWGADTGELFF
d_gene: -; abundance: -; j_gene: TRBJ2-5; v_gene: TRBV7-9; CDR3nt: TGTGCCACCTCGACTAGGGGGAAAGAGACCCAGTACTTC; CDR3aa: CATSTRGKETQYF
d_gene: -; abundance: -; j_gene: TRBJ2-6; v_gene: TRBV9; CDR3nt: TGTGCCAGCAGGAGTTCTGGGGCCAACGTCCTGACTTTC; CDR3aa: CASRSSGANVLTF
d_gene: TRBD2; abundance: -; j_gene: TRBJ2-7; v_gene: TRBV6-1; CDR3nt: TGTGCCAGCAGACTAGCGGGGGCCTACGAGCAGTACTTC; CDR3aa: CASRLAGAYEQYF
d_gene: TRBD2; abundance: -; j_gene: TRBJ2-1; v_gene: TRBV9; CDR3nt: TGTGCCAGCAGCATGGGACTAGCGGAAAACAATGAGCAGTTCTTC; CDR3aa: CASSMGLAENNEQFF
d_gene: -; abundance: -; j_gene: TRBJ1-6; v_gene: TRBV6-6; CDR3nt: TGTGCCAGCAGTCCCAGGGTGGGGAATTCACCCCTCCACTTT; CDR3aa: CASSPRVGNSPLHF
d_gene: TRBD1; abundance: -; j_gene: TRBJ2-3; v_gene: TRBV19; CDR3nt: TGTGCCACCCGACAGGGGAACACAGATACGCAGTATTTT; CDR3aa: CATRQGNTDTQYF
d_gene: TRBD1; abundance: -; j_gene: TRBJ2-1; v_gene: TRBV5-6; CDR3nt: TGTGCCAGCAGCTGGCCCCGTGGACAGGGGTACAATGAGCAGTTCTTC; CDR3aa: CASSWPRGQGYNEQFF
d_gene: -; abundance: once; j_gene: TRBJ1-3; v_gene: TRBV29-1; CDR3nt: TGCAGCGTTGACGACAGATTACTCTCTGGAAACACCATATATTTT; CDR3aa: CSVDDRLLSGNTIYF
d_gene: -; abundance: few; j_gene: TRBJ1-3; v_gene: TRBV7-2; CDR3nt: TGTGCCAGCAGCTTTTTGGCTGGTTACTCTGGAAACACCATATATTTT; CDR3aa: CASSFLAGYSGNTIYF
d_gene: -; abundance: -; j_gene: TRBJ2-7; v_gene: TRBV10-2; CDR3nt: TGCGCCAGCAGTGATCCGGGGAGATACGAGCAGTACTTC; CDR3aa: CASSDPGRYEQYF
d_gene: TRBD1; abundance: -; j_gene: TRBJ1-1; v_gene: TRBV29-1; CDR3nt: TGCAGCGCCGGAGCAGGGGGGACTGAAGCTTTCTTT; CDR3aa: CSAGAGGTEAFF
d_gene: TRBD1; abundance: once; j_gene: TRBJ1-5; v_gene: TRBV19; CDR3nt: TGTGCCAGTAGTATGGCGGGGACAGGGAATCAGCCCCAGCATTTT; CDR3aa: CASSMAGTGNQPQHF
d_gene: -; abundance: few; j_gene: TRBJ1-6; v_gene: TRBV25-1; CDR3nt: TGTGCCAGCAGTGACACACAGGGTACTGTGTATAATTCACCCCTCCACTTT; CDR3aa: CASSDTQGTVYNSPLHF
d_gene: -; abundance: -; j_gene: TRBJ1-5; v_gene: TRBV19; CDR3nt: TGTGCCAGTAGTGGACACTCACAGGGTTTCGGGCCCCAGCATTTT; CDR3aa: CASSGHSQGFGPQHF
d_gene: TRBD1; abundance: -; j_gene: TRBJ1-2; v_gene: TRBV7-9; CDR3nt: TGTGCCAGCAGCCCTAAGGGGGCGGACTATGGCTACACCTTC; CDR3aa: CASSPKGADYGYTF
d_gene: -; abundance: -; j_gene: TRBJ1-5; v_gene: TRBV7-6; CDR3nt: TGTGCCAGCAGCCCGGACGGGCAAAATCAGCCCCAGCATTTT; CDR3aa: CASSPDGQNQPQHF
d_gene: TRBD1; abundance: -; j_gene: TRBJ2-7; v_gene: TRBV9; CDR3nt: TGTGCCAGCAGCGTCGTTAGGGACAGCATCGAGCAGTACTTC; CDR3aa: CASSVVRDSIEQYF
d_gene: -; abundance: -; j_gene: TRBJ2-5; v_gene: TRBV27; CDR3nt: TGTGCCAGCAGTTTATCAGAGGGGTTGGAGACCCAGTACTTC; CDR3aa: CASSLSEGLETQYF
d_gene: -; abundance: -; j_gene: TRBJ2-1; v_gene: TRBV14; CDR3nt: TGTGCCAGCAGCCAATATAGCGGAGCAGGGATACGGCAGTTCTTC; CDR3aa: CASSQYSGAGIRQFF
d_gene: -; abundance: once; j_gene: TRBJ2-7; v_gene: TRBV20-1; CDR3nt: TGCAGTGCCACAGGTTCCTACGAGCAGTACTTC; CDR3aa: CSATGSYEQYF
d_gene: -; abundance: -; j_gene: TRBJ1-5; v_gene: TRBV6-6; CDR3nt: TGTGCCAGCGGCCCGTATGGTGATCAGCCCCAGCATTTT; CDR3aa: CASGPYGDQPQHF
d_gene: -; abundance: -; j_gene: TRBJ2-5; v_gene: TRBV13; CDR3nt: TGTGCCAGCAGCCCTCGACAGAAACAAGAGACCCAGTACTTC; CDR3aa: CASSPRQKQETQYF
d_gene: TRBD2; abundance: -; j_gene: TRBJ2-2; v_gene: TRBV4-2; CDR3nt: TGTGCCAGCAGCCAATATACGCGCGGGAGACGGGTCACCGGGGAGCTGTTTTTT; CDR3aa: CASSQYTRGRRVTGELFF
d_gene: TRBD1; abundance: -; j_gene: TRBJ1-2; v_gene: TRBV6-5; CDR3nt: TGTGCCAGCAGTGAGGACAGGGGTGGCTATGGCTACACCTTC; CDR3aa: CASSEDRGGYGYTF
d_gene: TRBD2; abundance: -; j_gene: TRBJ2-2; v_gene: TRBV6-5; CDR3nt: TGTGCCAGCAGTTGGACTAGCGGTGTGATTGGCGGGGAGCTGTTTTTT; CDR3aa: CASSWTSGVIGGELFF
d_gene: -; abundance: -; j_gene: TRBJ1-1; v_gene: TRBV6-4; CDR3nt: TGTGCCAGCAGCGACGGCTTGAACACTGAAGCTTTCTTT; CDR3aa: CASSDGLNTEAFF
d_gene: TRBD1; abundance: few; j_gene: TRBJ1-6; v_gene: TRBV11-2; CDR3nt: TGTGCCAGCAGCTTAGGGGGACAGTATAATTCACCCCTCCACTTT; CDR3aa: CASSLGGQYNSPLHF
d_gene: -; abundance: -; j_gene: TRBJ2-2; v_gene: TRBV28; CDR3nt: TGTGCCAGCAATGACAGGAACACCGGGGAGCTGTTTTTT; CDR3aa: CASNDRNTGELFF
d_gene: -; abundance: few; j_gene: TRBJ1-6; v_gene: TRBV23-1; CDR3nt: TGCGCCAGCAGTCAATCATCCTGGGATGGTCTCCACTTT; CDR3aa: CASSQSSWDGLHF